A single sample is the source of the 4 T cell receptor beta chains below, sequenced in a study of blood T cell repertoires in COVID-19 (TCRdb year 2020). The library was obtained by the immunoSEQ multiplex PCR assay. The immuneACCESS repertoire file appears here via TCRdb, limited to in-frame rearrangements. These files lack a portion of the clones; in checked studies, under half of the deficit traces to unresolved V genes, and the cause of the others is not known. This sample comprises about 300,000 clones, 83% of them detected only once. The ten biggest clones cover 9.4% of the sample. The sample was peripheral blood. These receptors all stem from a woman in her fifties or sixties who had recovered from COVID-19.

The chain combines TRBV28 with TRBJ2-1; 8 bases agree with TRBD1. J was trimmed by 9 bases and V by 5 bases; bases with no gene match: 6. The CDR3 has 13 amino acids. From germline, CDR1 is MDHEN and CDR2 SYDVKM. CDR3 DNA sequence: TGTGCCAGCAGTCCCGGAGACAGGGGTGAGCAGTTCTTC. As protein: CASSPGDRGEQFF. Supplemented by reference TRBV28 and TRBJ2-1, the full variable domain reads DVKVTQSSRYLVKRTGEKVFLECVQDMDHENMFWYRQDPGLGLRLIYFSYDVKMKEKGDIPEGYSVSREKKERFSLILESASTNQTSMYLCASSPGDRGEQFFGPGTRLTVL.

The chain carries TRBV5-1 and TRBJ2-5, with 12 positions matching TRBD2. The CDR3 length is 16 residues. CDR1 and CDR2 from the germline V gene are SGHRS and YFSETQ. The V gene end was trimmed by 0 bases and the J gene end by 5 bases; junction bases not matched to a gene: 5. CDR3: CASSLDQLAGGETQYF. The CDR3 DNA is TGCGCCAGCAGCTTGGACCAACTAGCGGGAGGTGAGACCCAGTACTTC.

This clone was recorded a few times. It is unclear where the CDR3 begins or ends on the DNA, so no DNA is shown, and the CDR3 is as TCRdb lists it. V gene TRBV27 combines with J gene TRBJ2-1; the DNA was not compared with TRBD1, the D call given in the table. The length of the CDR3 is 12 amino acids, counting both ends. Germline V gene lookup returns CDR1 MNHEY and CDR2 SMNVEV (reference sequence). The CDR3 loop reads CASSSGQGEQFF.

The CDR3, as DNA: TGTGCCAGCAGCCCATCCCGCGGGGGTGAGACCCAGTACTTC. Protein product: CASSPSRGGETQYF. The V call is TRBV3-1 (or the pseudogene TRBV3-2), the J call TRBJ2-5; 7 nucleotides align to TRBD2. The CDR3 length is 14 residues. V lost 4 bases to trimming and J lost 5 bases; unmatched junction nucleotides: 7. The germline V gene has CDR1 LGHDT and CDR2 YNNKEL (reference sequence).